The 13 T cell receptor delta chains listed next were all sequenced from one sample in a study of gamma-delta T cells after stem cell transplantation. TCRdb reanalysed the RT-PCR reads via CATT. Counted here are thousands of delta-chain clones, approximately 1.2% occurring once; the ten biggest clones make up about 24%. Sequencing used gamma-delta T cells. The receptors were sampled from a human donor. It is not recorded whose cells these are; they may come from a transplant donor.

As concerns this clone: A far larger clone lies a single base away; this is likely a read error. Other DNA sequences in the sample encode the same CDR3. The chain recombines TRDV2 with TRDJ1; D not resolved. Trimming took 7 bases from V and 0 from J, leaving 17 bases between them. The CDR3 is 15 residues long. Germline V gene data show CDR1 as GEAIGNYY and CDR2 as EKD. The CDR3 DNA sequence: TGTGCCTGCGACGGGCTACTGAAGTACACCGATAAACTCATCTTT. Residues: CACDGLLKYTDKLIF.

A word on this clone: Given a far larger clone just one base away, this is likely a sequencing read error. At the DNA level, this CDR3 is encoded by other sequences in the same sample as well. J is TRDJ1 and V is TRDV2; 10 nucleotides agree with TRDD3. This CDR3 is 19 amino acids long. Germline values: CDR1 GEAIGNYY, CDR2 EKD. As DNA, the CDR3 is TGTGCTTGTGACTGGTTGGGGGATACAAGGACCCTTTACACCGATAAACTCATCTTT. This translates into CACDWLGDTRTLYTDKLIF.

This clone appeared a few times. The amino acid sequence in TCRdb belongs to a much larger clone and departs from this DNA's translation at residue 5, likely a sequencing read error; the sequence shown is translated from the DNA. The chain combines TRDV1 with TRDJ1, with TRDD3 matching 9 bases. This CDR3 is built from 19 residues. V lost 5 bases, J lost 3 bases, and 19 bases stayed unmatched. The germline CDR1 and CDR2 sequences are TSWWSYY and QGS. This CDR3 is CALGKRTGGKSGSSDKLIF. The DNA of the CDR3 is TGTGCTCTTGGGAAGAGAACTGGGGGAAAGTCCGGCTCCTCCGATAAACTCATCTTT.

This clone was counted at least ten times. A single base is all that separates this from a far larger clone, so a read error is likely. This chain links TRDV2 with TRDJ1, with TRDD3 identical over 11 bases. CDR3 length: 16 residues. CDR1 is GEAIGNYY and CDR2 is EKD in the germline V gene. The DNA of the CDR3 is TGTGCCCGTGACACCCTGGGGGATACCGGCACCGATAAACTCATCTTT. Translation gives CARDTLGDTGTDKLIF.

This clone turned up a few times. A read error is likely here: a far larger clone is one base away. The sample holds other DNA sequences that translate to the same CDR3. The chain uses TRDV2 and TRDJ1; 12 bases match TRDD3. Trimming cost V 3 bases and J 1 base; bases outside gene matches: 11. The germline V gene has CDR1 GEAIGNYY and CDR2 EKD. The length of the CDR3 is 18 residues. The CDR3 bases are TGTGCCTGTGACCGCTTGGTACTGGGGGATACCCTCACCGATAAACTCATCTTT. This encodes CACDRLVLGDTLTDKLIF.

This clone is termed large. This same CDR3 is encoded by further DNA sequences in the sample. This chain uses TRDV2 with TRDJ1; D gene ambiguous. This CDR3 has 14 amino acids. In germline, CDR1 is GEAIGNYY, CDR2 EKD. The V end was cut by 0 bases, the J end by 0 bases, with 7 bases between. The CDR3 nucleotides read TGTGCCTGTGACACCTTGAAAAACACCGATAAACTCATCTTT. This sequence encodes CACDTLKNTDKLIF.

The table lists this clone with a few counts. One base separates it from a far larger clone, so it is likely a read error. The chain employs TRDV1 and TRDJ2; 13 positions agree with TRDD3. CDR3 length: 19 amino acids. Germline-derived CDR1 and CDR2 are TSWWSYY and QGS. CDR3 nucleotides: TGTGCTCTTACAAGTACTGGGGGATACGTGAAACCTTTGACAGTACAACTCTTCTTT. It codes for CALTSTGGYVKPLTVQLFF.

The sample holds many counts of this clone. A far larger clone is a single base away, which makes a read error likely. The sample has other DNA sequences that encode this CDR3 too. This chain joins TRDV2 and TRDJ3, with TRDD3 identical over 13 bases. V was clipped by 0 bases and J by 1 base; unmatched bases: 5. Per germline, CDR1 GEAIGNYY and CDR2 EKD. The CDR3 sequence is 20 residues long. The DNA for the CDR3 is TGTGCCTGTGACACCGTACTGGGGGATACGAAGTCCTGGGACACCCGACAGATGTTTTTC. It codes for CACDTVLGDTKSWDTRQMFF.

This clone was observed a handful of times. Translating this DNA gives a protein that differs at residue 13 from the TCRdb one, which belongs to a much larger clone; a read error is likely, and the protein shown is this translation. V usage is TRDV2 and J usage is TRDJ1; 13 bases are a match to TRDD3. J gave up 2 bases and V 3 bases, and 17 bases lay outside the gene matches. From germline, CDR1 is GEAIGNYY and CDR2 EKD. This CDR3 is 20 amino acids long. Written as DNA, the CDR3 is TGTGCCTGTGACCCCCTGCGTACTGGGGGATACGCTCATCGGACCGATAAACTCATCTTT. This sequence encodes CACDPLRTGGYAHRTDKLIF.

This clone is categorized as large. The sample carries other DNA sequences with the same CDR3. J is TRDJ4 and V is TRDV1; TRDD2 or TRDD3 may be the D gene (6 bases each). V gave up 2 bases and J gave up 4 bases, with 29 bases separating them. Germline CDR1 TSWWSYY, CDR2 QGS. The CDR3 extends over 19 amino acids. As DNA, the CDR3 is TGTGCTCTTGGGGAATTCCGACGGCCTTCCCCGGCCGGGGGACTACCCCTGATCTTT. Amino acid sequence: CALGEFRRPSPAGGLPLIF.

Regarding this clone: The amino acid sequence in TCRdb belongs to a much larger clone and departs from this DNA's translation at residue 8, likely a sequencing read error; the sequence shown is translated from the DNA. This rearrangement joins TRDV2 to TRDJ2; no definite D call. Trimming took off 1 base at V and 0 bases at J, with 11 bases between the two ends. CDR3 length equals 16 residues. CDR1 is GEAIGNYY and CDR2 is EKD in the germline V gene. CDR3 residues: CACDTIGRSLTAQLFF. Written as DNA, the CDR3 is TGTGCCTGTGACACAATTGGGAGGTCTTTGACAGCACAACTCTTCTTT.

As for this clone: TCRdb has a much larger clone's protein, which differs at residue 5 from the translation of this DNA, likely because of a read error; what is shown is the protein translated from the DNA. The CDR3 loop reads CACDAVRGMLSSWDTRQMFF. The CDR3 nucleotides are TGTGCCTGTGACGCCGTAAGGGGGATGCTAAGCTCCTGGGACACCCGACAGATGTTTTTC. The rearrangement links TRDV2 to TRDJ3, with TRDD3 matching over 7 bases. V dropped 3 bases and J dropped 0; count of bases not matched to a gene: 13. The CDR3 is 20 amino acids. CDR1 is GEAIGNYY, CDR2 EKD, per germline.

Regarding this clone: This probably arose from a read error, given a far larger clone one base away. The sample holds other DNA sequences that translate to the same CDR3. CDR3 bases: TGTGCCTGTGACACCGTCCTGGGGGATAACACGAAGGACACCGATAAACTCATCTTT. This gives the protein CACDTVLGDNTKDTDKLIF. V gene TRDV2 combines with J gene TRDJ1, with TRDD3 matching 10 bases. This CDR3 is built from 19 residues. Trimming removed 0 bases from V and 0 bases from J; junction bases left unmatched: 12. CDR1 and CDR2 from the germline V gene are GEAIGNYY and EKD.